The clone carrying this T cell receptor (beta chain) turned up a few times. Antigen specificity is unknown. The beta constant-region primer was an equimolar mix of two oligonucleotides covering TRBC1 and TRBC2. Four rounds of PCR amplified the ligated cDNA using nested alpha and beta constant-region primers plus SP2. TCRdb redid the calling of the UMI-ligation and nested PCR reads with MiXCR, one entry per CDR3 protein. The repertoire holds some 85,000 distinct CDR3 sequences, with less than 15% as singletons. This record comes from a study of naive and memory T cell subsets. The CDR3 has 14 residues. CDR1 is SGHKS and CDR2 is YYEKEE in the germline V gene (reference sequence). Trimming left V 2 bases short and J 5 bases short, with 13 bases between. Study outcomes and limitations: In CD4 and CD8 cells, diversity dropped from naive through EMRA.

Cells stained for CD3, CD4, CD8, CD45RA and CD27 were sorted into four subsets. The chain carries TRBV5-5 and TRBJ1-1, with a weak D call TRBD1 (6 bases). The sequencing sample was made of central memory CD4+ T cells from blood. This receptor was obtained from a human donor in good health. The CDR3 is CASSFRLGGTEAFF. The CDR3 DNA reads TGTGCCAGCAGCTTTCGACTAGGGGGGACTGAAGCTTTCTTT.